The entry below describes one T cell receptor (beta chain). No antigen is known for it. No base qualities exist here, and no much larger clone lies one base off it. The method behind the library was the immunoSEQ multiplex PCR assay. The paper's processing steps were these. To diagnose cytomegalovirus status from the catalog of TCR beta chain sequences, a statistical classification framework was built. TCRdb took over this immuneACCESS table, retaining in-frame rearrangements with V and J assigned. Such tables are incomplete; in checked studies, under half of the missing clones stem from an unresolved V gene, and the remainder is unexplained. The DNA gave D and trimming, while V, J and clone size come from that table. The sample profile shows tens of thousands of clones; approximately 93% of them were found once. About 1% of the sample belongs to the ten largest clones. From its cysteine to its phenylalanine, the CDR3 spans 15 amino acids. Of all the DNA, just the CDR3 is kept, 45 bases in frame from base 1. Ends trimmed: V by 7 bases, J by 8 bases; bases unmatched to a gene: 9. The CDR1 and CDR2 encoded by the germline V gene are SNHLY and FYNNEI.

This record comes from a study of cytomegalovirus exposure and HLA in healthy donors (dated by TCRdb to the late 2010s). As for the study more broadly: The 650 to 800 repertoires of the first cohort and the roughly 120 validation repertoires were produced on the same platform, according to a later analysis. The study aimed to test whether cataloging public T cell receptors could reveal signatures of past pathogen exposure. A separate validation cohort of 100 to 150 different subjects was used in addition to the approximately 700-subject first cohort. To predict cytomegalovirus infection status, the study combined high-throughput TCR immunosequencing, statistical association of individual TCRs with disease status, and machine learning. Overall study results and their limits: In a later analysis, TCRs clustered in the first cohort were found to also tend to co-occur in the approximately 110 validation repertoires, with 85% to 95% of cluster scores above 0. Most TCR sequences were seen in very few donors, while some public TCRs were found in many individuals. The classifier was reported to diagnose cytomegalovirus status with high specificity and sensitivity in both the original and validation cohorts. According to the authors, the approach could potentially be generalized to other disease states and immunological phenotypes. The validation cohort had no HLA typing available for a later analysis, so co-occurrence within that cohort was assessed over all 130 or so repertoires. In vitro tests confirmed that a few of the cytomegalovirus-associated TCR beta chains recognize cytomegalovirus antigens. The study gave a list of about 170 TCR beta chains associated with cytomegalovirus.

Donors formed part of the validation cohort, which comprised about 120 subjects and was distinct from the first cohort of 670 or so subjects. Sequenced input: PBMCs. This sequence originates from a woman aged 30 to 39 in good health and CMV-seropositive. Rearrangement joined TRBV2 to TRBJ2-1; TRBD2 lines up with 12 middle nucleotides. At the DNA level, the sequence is TGTGCCAGCACCGGAAGGACTAGCGGGGCATATGAGCAGTTCTTC. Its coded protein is CASTGRTSGAYEQFF. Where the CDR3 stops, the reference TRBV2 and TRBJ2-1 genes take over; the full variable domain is EPEVTQTPSHQVTQMGQEVILRCVPISNHLYFYWYRQILGQKVEFLVSFYNNEISEKSEIFDDQFSVERPDGSNFTLKIRSTKLEDSAMYFCASTGRTSGAYEQFFGPGTRLTVL.